This T cell receptor (beta chain) was observed in a study of blood T cells in healthy people across ages. General study points: TCR beta diversity correlated strongly with naive T cell percentage.

This clonotype turned up a few times. Antigen: not known. For the second PCR, which ran for about 7 to 11 cycles, a sample-barcoded 5' primer and a J-beta primer mix were used. Via MiXCR, TCRdb re-called the 5' RACE reads, giving one row per CDR3 protein. This table holds about 1.7 million distinct CDR3 sequences, roughly 27% found once. Donors were healthy Caucasian individuals from Russia aged roughly 6 to 90. The sequenced sample was blood. The TCR was taken from a woman aged 25 to 39 in good health.

In DNA, the CDR3 is TGTGCCAGCAGTTTGGGGGGGCAGATTAATCAGCCCCAGCATTTT. Encoded protein: CASSLGGQINQPQHF. V and J are TRBV12-3 or TRBV12-4 and TRBJ1-5; weak D call: TRBD1 (6 bases). This CDR3 has 15 amino acids. V lost 3 bases and J lost 4, with 13 bases in between.